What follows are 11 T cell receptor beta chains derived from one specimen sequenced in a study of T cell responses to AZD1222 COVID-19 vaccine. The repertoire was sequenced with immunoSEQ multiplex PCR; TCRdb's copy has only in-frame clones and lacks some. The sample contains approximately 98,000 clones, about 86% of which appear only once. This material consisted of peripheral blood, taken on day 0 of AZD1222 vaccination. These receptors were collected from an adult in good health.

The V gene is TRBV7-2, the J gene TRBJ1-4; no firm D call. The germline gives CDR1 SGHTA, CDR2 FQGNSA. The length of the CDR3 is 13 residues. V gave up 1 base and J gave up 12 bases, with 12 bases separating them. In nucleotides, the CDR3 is TGTGCCAGCAGCTTAGTTCACAAGGGTGAACTGTTTTTT. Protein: CASSLVHKGELFF.

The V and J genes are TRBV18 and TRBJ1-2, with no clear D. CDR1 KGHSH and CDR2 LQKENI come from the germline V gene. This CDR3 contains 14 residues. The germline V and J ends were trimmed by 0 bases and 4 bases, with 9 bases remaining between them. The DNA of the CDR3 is TGTGCCAGCTCACCACCGGATGGGCTCTATGGCTACACCTTC. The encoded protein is CASSPPDGLYGYTF.

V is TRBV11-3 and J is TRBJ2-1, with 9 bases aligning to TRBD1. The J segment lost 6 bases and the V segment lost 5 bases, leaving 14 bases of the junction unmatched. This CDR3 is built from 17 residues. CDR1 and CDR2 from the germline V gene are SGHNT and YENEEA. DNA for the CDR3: TGTGCCAGCAGCCCAGGACCGGGACAGGGTGATCTCAATGAGCAGTTCTTC. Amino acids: CASSPGPGQGDLNEQFF.

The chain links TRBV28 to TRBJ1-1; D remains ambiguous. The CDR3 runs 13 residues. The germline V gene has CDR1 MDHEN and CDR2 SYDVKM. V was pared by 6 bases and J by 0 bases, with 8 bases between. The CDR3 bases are TGTGCCAGCAGCGTACCCGTGAACACTGAAGCTTTCTTT. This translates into CASSVPVNTEAFF.

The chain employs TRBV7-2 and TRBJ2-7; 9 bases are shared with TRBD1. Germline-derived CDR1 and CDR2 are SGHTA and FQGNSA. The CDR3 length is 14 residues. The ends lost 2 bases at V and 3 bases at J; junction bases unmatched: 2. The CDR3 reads CASSLRDRVYEQYF. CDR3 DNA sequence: TGTGCCAGCAGCTTACGGGACAGGGTCTACGAGCAGTACTTC.

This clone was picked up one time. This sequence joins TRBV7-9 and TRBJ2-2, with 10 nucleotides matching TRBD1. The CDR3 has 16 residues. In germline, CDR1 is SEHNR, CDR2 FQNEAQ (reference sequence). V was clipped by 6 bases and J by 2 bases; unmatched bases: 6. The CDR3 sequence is CASRLGQGGNTGELFF. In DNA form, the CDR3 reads TGTGCCAGCAGACTCGGACAGGGGGGAAACACCGGGGAGCTGTTTTTT.

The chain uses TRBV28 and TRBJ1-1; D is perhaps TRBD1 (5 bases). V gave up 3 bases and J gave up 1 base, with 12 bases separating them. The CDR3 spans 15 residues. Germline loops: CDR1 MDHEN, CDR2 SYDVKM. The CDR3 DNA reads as TGTGCCAGCAGTTTGATGGGGCAAGGGAACACTGAAGCTTTCTTT. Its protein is CASSLMGQGNTEAFF.

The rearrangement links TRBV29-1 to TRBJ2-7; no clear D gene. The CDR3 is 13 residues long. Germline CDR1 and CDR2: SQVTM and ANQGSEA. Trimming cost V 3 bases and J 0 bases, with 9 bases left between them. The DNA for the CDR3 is TGCAGCGTTGAGGGTTCAAGCTCCTACGAGCAGTACTTC. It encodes CSVEGSSSYEQYF.

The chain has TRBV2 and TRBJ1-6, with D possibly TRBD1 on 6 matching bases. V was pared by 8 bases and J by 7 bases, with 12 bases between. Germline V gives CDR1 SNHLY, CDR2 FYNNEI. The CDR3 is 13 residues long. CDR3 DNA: TGTGCCAGCCAGGGGCGTAAAAATTCACCCCTCCACTTT. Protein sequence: CASQGRKNSPLHF. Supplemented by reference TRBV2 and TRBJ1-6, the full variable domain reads EPEVTQTPSHQVTQMGQEVILRCVPISNHLYFYWYRQILGQKVEFLVSFYNNEISEKSEIFDDQFSVERPDGSNFTLKIRSTKLEDSAMYFCASQGRKNSPLHFGNGTRLTVT.

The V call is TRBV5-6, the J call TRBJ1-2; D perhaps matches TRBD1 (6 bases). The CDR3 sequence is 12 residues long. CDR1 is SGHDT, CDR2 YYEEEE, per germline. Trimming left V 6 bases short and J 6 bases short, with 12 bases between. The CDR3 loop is CASTRDTDGYTF. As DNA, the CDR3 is TGTGCCAGCACCAGGGACACAGATGGCTACACCTTC. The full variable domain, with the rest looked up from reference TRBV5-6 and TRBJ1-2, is DAGVTQSPTHLIKTRGQQVTLRCSPKSGHDTVSWYQQALGQGPQFIFQYYEEEERQRGNFPDRFSGHQFPNYSSELNVNALLLGDSALYLCASTRDTDGYTFGSGTRLTVV.

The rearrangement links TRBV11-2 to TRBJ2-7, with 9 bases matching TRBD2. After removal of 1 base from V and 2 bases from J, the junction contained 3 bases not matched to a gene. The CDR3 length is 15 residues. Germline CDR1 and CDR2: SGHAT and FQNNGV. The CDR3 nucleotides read TGTGCCAGCAGCTTAGGGACTAGCGTCACCTACGAGCAGTACTTC. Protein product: CASSLGTSVTYEQYF. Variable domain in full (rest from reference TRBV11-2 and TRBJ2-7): EAGVAQSPRYKIIEKRQSVAFWCNPISGHATLYWYQQILGQGPKLLIQFQNNGVVDDSQLPKDRFSAERLKGVDSTLKIQPAKLEDSAVYLCASSLGTSVTYEQYFGPGTRLTVT.